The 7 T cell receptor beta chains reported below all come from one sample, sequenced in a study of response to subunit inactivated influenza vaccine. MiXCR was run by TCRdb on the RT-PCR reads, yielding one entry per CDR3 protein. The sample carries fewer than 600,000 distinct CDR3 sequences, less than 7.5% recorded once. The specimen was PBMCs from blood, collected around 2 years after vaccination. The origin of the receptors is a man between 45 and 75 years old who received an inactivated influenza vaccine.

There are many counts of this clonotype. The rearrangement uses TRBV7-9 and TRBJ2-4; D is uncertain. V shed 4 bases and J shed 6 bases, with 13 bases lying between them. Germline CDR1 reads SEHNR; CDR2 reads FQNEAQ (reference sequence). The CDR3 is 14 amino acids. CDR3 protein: CASSSPESGNIQYF. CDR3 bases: TGTGCCAGCAGCTCCCCGGAGAGTGGAAACATTCAGTACTTC. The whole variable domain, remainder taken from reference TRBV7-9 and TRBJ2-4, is DTGVSQNPRHKITKRGQNVTFRCDPISEHNRLYWYRQTLGQGPEFLTYFQNEAQLEKSRLLSDRFSAERPKGSFSTLEIQRTEQGDSAMYLCASSSPESGNIQYFGAGTRLSVL.

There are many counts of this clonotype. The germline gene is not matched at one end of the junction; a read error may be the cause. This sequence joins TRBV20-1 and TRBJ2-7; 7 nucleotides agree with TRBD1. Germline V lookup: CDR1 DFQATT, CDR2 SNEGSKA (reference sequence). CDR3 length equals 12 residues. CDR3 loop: CSARASRDSGGF. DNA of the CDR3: TGCAGTGCTAGAGCCTCCCGGGACAGCGGAGGCTTC.

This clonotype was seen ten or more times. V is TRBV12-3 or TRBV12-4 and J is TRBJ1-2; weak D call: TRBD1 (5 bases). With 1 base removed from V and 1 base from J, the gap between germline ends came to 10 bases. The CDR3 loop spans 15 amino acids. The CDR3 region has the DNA TGTGCCAGCAGTTTAGGACAGCTTATTAACTATGGCTACACCTTC. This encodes CASSLGQLINYGYTF.

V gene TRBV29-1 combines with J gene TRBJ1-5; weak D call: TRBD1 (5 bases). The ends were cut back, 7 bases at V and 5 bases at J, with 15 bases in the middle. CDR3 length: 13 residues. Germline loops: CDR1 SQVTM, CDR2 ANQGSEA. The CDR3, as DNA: TGCAGCGCACGGGACTCTCGGGATCAGCCCCAGCATTTT. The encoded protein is CSARDSRDQPQHF. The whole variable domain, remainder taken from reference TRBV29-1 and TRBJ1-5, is SAVISQKPSRDICQRGTSLTIQCQVDSQVTMMFWYRQQPGQSLTLIATANQGSEATYESGFVIDKFPISRPNLTFSTLTVSNMSPEDSSIYLCSARDSRDQPQHFGDGTRLSIL.

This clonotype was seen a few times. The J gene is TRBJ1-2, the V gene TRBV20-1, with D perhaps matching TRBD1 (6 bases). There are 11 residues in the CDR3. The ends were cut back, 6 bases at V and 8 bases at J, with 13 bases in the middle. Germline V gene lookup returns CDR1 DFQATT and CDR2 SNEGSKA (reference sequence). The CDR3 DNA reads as TGCAGTGCCCCGGGGGGGCTAGGCTACACCTTC. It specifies CSAPGGLGYTF.

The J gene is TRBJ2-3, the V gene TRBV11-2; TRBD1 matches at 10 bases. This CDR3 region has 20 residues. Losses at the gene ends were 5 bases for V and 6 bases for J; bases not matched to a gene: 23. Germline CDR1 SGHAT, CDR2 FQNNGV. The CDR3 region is CASSRTPGRRTGGVPDTQYF. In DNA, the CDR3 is TGTGCCAGCAGCCGAACTCCCGGGAGGAGGACAGGGGGTGTTCCGGATACGCAGTATTTT.

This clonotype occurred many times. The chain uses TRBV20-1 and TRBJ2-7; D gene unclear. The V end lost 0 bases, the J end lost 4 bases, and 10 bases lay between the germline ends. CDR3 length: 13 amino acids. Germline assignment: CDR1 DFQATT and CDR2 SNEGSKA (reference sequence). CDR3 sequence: CSARDYHAYEQYF. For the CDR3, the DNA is TGCAGTGCTAGAGATTACCACGCATACGAGCAGTACTTC.